The TCR beta chain described here comes from a study of cytomegalovirus exposure and HLA in healthy donors. Study at large: About 179 million T cells yielded 100 million or so unique TCR beta sequences in earlier analysis.

A single count supports this clone. Antigen: not known. Notes on the study in general: What a later analysis showed was that several of the most significant clusters appeared linked to common viral pathogens.

It was healthy bone marrow donors who served as donors. Donors were nominally healthy when sampled, though unrecorded immune exposures were likely. Primers for the PCR totalled 60 Vbeta and 13 Jbeta. The data were produced by immunoSEQ multiplex PCR, yet TCRdb's version contains in-frame clones alone and is incomplete. The repertoire consists of almost 90,000 clones, with about 85% occurring once and the leading ten covering 7.4%. V gave up 4 bases and J gave up 11 bases, with 12 bases separating them. Germline V gene lookup returns CDR1 SNHLY and CDR2 FYNNEI. The CDR3 loop spans 13 amino acids. This sequence was found in a man in his forties or fifties in good health and CMV-seropositive. Sequencing was performed on PBMCs. The chain employs TRBV2 and TRBJ1-6, with D possibly matching TRBD1 (5 bases). This chain's CDR3 is CASSGWGVAPLHF. CDR3 nucleotides: TGTGCCAGCAGTGGCTGGGGGGTCGCACCCCTCCACTTT. Full variable domain (remainder filled in from reference TRBV2 and TRBJ1-6): EPEVTQTPSHQVTQMGQEVILRCVPISNHLYFYWYRQILGQKVEFLVSFYNNEISEKSEIFDDQFSVERPDGSNFTLKIRSTKLEDSAMYFCASSGWGVAPLHFGNGTRLTVT.